The 6 T cell receptor beta chains listed next were all sequenced from one sample in a study of cytomegalovirus exposure and HLA in healthy donors. This PCR relied on a set of 60 Vbeta primers and 13 Jbeta primers. The data were produced by immunoSEQ multiplex PCR, yet TCRdb's version contains in-frame clones alone and is incomplete. The sample has about 160,000 clones, 81% seen once; the top ten hold around 14%. Sequencing was carried out using PBMCs. The receptors originated from a woman in her forties or fifties in good health and CMV-seronegative.

The rearrangement links TRBV7-2 to TRBJ2-3; D possibly corresponds to TRBD1 (5 bases). The CDR3 length is 15 residues. The V gene's germline CDR1 is SGHTA and CDR2 FQGNSA. Trimming cost V 2 bases and J 5 bases, with 14 bases left between them. CDR3 region: CASSLSPDTVDTQYF. The DNA for the CDR3 is TGTGCCAGCAGCTTAAGCCCGGACACGGTAGATACGCAGTATTTT. The variable domain in full, completed from reference TRBV7-2 and TRBJ2-3, reads GAGVSQSPSNKVTEKGKDVELRCDPISGHTALYWYRQSLGQGLEFLIYFQGNSAPDKSGLPSDRFSAERTGGSVSTLTIQRTQQEDSAVYLCASSLSPDTVDTQYFGPGTRLTVL.

CDR3 coding DNA: TGTGCCAGCAGCCCAGACAGGGGAGCGGATACGCAGTATTTT. It encodes CASSPDRGADTQYF. This chain joins TRBV14 and TRBJ2-3; 8 bases align to TRBD1. V gave up 4 bases and J gave up 6 bases; unmatched junction bases: 6. The length of the CDR3 is 14 residues. Per the germline V gene, CDR1 is SGHDN and CDR2 is FVKESK.

This clone occurred a few times. The chain combines TRBV6-5 with TRBJ2-1, with TRBD2 matching 10 bases. V trimming: 5 bases; J trimming: 6 bases; junction bases outside the gene matches: 7. Germline-derived CDR1 and CDR2 are MNHEY and SVGAGI. The CDR3 is 15 residues long. Here the CDR3 reads CASSVRLAGVNEQFF. The CDR3 DNA is TGTGCCAGCAGTGTGCGTCTAGCGGGAGTCAATGAGCAGTTCTTC.

The rearrangement uses TRBV4-1 and TRBJ1-6; TRBD1 might be the D (5 bases). The V end was cut by 2 bases, the J end by 5 bases, with 13 bases between. CDR1 is MGHRA and CDR2 is YSYEKL in the germline V gene. The CDR3 runs 16 residues. As DNA, the CDR3 is TGCGCCAGCAGCCAAAACGCAGGGTCGGATAATTCACCCCTCCACTTT. Translation: CASSQNAGSDNSPLHF.

As for this clone: Within the sample, other DNA sequences also encode this same CDR3. V gene TRBV27 combines with J gene TRBJ2-3, with D perhaps TRBD1 (6 bases). The germline V gene encodes CDR1 MNHEY and CDR2 SMNVEV (reference sequence). CDR3 length equals 13 residues. Trimming pared 8 bases from V and 3 bases from J, leaving 12 bases between. The CDR3: CASRRQGTDTQYF. CDR3 nucleotides: TGTGCCAGCCGCCGGCAGGGGACAGATACGCAGTATTTT.

This clone was recorded once. The chain joins TRBV15 to TRBJ2-5, with D tentatively TRBD1 (5 bases). The end of the DNA aligns better with TRBJ2-7, so the J call may be wrong. This CDR3 is 15 amino acids long. CDR1 LNHNV and CDR2 YYDKDF come from the germline V gene (reference sequence). In DNA form, the CDR3 reads TGTGCCACCAGCAGAGATTTAAGGGGTCGGAACGAGCAGTACTTC. Translating it yields CATSRDLRGRNEQYF.